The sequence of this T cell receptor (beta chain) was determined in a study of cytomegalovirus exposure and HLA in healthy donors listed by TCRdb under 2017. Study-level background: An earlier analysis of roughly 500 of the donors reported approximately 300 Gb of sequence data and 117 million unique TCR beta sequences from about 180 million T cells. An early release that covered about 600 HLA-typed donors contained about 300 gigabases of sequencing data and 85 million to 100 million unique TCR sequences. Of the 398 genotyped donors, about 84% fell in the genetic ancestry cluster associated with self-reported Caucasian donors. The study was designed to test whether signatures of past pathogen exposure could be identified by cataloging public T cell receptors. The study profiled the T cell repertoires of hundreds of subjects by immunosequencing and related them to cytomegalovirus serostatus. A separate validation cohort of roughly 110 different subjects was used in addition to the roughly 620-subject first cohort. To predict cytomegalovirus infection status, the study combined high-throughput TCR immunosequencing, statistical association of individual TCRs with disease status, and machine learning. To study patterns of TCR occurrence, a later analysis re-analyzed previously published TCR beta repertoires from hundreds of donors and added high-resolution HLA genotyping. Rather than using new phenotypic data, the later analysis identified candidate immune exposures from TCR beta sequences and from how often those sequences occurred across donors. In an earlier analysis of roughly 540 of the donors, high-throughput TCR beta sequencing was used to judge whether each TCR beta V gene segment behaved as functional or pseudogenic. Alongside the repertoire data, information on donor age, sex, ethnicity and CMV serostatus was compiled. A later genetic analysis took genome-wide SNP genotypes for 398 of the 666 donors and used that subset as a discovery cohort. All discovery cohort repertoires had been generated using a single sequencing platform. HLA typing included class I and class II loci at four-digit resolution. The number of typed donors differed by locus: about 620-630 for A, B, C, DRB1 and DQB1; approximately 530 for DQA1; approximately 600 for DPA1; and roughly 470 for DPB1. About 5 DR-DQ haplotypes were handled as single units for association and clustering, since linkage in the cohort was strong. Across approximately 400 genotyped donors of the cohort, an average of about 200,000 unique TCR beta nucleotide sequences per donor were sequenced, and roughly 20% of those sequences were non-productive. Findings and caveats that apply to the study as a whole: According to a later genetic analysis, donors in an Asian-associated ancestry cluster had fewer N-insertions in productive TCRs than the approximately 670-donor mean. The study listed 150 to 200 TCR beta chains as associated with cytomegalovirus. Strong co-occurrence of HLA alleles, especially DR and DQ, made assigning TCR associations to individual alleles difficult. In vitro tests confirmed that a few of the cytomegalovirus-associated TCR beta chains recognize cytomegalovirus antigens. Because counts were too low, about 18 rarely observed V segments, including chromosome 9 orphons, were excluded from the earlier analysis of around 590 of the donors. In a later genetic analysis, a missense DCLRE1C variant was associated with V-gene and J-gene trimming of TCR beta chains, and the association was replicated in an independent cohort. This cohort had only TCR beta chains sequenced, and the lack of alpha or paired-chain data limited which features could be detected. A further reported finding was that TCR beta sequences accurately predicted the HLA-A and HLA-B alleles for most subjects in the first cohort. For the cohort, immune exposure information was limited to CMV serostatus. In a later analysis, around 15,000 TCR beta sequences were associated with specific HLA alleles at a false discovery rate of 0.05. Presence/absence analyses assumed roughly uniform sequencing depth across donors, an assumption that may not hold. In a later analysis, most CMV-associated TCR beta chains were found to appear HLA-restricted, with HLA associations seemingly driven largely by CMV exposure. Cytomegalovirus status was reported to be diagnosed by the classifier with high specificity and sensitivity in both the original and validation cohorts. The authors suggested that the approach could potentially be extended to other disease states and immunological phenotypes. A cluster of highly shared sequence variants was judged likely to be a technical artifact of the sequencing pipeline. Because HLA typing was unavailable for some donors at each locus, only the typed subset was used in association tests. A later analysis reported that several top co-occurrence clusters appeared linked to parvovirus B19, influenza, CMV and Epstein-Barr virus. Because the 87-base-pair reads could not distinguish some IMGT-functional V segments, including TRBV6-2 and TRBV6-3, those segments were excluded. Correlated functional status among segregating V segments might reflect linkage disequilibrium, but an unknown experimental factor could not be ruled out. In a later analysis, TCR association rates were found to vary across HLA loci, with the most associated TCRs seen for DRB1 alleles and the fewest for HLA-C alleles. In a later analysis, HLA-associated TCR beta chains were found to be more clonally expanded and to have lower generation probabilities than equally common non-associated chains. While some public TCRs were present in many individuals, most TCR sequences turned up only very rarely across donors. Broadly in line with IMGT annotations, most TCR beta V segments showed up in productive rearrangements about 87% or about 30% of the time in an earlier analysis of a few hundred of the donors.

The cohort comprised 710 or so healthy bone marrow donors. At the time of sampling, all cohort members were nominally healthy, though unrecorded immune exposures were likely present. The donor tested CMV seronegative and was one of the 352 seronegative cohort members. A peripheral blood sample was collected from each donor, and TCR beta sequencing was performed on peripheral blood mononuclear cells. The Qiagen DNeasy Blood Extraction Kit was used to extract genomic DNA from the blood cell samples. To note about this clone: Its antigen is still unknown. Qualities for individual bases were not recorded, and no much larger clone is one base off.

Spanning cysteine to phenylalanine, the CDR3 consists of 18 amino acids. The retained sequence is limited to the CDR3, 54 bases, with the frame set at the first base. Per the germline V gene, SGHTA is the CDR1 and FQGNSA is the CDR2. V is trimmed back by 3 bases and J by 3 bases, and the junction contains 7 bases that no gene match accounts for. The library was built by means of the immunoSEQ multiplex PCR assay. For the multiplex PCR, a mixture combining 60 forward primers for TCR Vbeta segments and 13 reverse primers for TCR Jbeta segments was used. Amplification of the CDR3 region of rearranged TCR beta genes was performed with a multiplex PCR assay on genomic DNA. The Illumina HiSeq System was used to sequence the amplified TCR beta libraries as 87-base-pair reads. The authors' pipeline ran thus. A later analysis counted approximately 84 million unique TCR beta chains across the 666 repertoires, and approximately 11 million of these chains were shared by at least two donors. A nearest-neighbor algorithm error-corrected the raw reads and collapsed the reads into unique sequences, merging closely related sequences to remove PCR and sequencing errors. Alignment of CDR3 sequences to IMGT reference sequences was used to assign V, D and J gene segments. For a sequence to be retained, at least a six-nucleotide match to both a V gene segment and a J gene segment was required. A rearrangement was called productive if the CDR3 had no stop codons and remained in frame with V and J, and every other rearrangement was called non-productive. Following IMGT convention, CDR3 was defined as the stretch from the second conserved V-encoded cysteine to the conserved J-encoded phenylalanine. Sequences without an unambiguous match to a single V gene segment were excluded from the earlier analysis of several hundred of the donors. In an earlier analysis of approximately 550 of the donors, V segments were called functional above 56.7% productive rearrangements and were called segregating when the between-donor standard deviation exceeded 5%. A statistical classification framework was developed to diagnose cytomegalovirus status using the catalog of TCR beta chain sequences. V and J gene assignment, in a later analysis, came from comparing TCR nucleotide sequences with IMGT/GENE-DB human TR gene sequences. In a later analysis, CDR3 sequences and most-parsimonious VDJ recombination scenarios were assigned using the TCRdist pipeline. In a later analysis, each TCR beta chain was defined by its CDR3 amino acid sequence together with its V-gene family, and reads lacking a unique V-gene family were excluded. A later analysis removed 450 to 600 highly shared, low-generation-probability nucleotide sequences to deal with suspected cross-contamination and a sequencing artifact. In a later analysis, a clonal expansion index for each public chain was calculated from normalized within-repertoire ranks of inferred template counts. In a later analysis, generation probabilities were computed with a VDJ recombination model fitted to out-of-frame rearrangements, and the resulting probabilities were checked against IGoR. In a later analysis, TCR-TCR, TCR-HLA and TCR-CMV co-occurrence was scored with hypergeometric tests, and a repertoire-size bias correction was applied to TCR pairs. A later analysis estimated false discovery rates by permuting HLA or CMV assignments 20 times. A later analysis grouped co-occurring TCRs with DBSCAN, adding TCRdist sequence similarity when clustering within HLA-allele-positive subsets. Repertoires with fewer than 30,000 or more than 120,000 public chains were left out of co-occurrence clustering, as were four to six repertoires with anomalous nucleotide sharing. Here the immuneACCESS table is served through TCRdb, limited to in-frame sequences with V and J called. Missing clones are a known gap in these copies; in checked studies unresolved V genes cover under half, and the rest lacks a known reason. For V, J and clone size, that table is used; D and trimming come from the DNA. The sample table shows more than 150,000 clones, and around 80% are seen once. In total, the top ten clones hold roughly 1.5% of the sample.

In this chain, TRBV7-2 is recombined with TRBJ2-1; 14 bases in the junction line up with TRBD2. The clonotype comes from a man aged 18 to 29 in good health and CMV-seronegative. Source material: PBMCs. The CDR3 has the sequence CASSFPRTSGRNYNEQFF. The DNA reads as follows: TGTGCCAGCAGCTTCCCGAGGACTAGCGGGAGGAACTACAATGAGCAGTTCTTC. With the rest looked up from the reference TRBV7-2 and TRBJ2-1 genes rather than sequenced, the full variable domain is GAGVSQSPSNKVTEKGKDVELRCDPISGHTALYWYRQSLGQGLEFLIYFQGNSAPDKSGLPSDRFSAERTGGSVSTLTIQRTQQEDSAVYLCASSFPRTSGRNYNEQFFGPGTRLTVL.